This T cell receptor (beta chain) was observed in a study of blood T cell repertoires in COVID-19 (dated by TCRdb to about 2020). About the full investigation: Collaborator samples came from the United States, Italy and Spain and covered acute and convalescent phases of COVID-19. The material from the prospective study consisted of cDNA or gDNA derived from T cells, B-cell-depleted T cells, or PBMCs. The repertoires were released in a freely available public database intended as a resource for research on the immune response to SARS-CoV-2. HLA class I and class II types, where available, came from metadata supplied by the sample provider rather than from assay-based typing. Nearly every sample came with metadata listing a de-identified subject ID, COVID-19 status, age in years and sex. Samples came from the ongoing ImmuneRACE study (first 160 participants) plus 1,254 subjects from 6 global collaborators. Subjects who had been exposed to COVID-19, were actively infected with it, or had recovered from it provided the deeply sampled blood TCRbeta repertoires that made up the dataset.

Concerning this clone itself: Its target antigen remains unknown. Base qualities are not provided; no much larger clone lies one nucleotide away.

Whole blood was collected in K2EDTA tubes by collaborating institutions according to the institutions' own protocols. Collaborator samples were shipped for TCRbeta analysis as frozen whole blood, isolated PBMCs, or DNA extracted from either sample type. The full study reports these points: Clinical and demographic metadata were provided uncurated, with the amount varying by source and participant.

TCRbeta CDR3 regions were amplified from genomic DNA by means of the immunoSEQ Assay, a bias-controlled multiplex PCR. Processing in the source paper ran as follows. The number of nucleated cells in each sample was estimated by amplification of reference gene primers within the assay. Sequence reads were collapsed and filtered to measure the absolute abundance of every unique TCRbeta CDR3 rearrangement. For each sample, productive Simpson clonality was calculated as the square root of Simpson's diversity index across productive rearrangements. TCRdb mirrors the immuneACCESS table, restricted to in-frame sequences. Some clones are absent from its copies; in checked studies, under half trace to an unresolved V gene, and the reason for the others is unknown. The D gene and trimming were derived from the DNA, and the V and J assignments and clone size from that table. In this sample the table shows 150,000 to 200,000 clones, around 80% of which occur a single time. Together, the top ten hold 7% to 10% of the sample.

Specimen: peripheral blood. The sequence derives from a man aged 55 to 70 with acute or convalescent COVID-19.

The sequenced DNA: TGCGCCAGCAGGGGAACGACAGACTCCTACGAGCAGTACTTC. It encodes CASRGTTDSYEQYF. This chain joins TRBV5-1 to TRBJ2-7, and the D gene may be TRBD1, 5 bases matching. The trim is 5 bases for V and 0 bases for J, with a gap of 12 bases between the germline ends. The cysteine opens and the phenylalanine closes a CDR3 of 14 amino acids. Left in the record is the CDR3 DNA by itself, 42 bases read in frame from the first base. CDR1 and CDR2 were assigned from the germline V gene as SGHRS and YFSETQ.